This passage covers 27 T cell receptor beta chains from one sample sequenced in a study of T cell clones after liver transplantation (dated by TCRdb to between 2018 and 2021). To prepare the library, the immunoSEQ multiplex PCR assay was applied. TCRdb carries this immuneACCESS record with in-frame sequences only. Its versions omit some clonotypes, under half of them owing to an unresolved V gene in the studies checked, with the rest unexplained. The sample contains about 21,000 clones, 80% to 95% of them found a single time. Of the sample, roughly 25% falls within the top ten clones. Material: CD8+ T cells from blood, obtained around 25 months after liver transplant. The receptor source for this set is a human patient who received a liver transplant. After a transplant, certain T cells may trace back to the graft donor.

The chain joins TRBV4-1 to TRBJ2-7; D call uncertain. The germline V and J ends were trimmed by 4 bases and 4 bases, with 11 bases remaining between them. The germline V gene has CDR1 MGHRA and CDR2 YSYEKL. The CDR3 consists of 13 residues. The CDR3 DNA is TGCGCCAGCAGCCCCGCCTTGATGTACGAGCAGTACTTC. Protein product: CASSPALMYEQYF.

The rearrangement links TRBV27 to TRBJ1-5; 7 nucleotides agree with TRBD1. The CDR3 consists of 14 residues. The germline gives CDR1 MNHEY, CDR2 SMNVEV (reference sequence). V dropped 6 bases and J dropped 6; count of bases not matched to a gene: 8. This CDR3 is CASSLTGSSQPQHF. The CDR3 nucleotides are TGTGCCAGCAGCCTGACAGGGTCCTCTCAGCCCCAGCATTTT.

This chain joins TRBV5-1 and TRBJ2-2; D not resolved. The CDR3 length is 16 residues. The germline V gene has CDR1 SGHRS and CDR2 YFSETQ. With 1 base removed from V and 1 base from J, the gap between germline ends came to 11 bases. The CDR3: CASSLYQRLNTGELFF. CDR3 nucleotide sequence: TGCGCCAGCAGCTTGTATCAGCGACTGAACACCGGGGAGCTGTTTTTT.

This chain joins TRBV28 and TRBJ2-7; the match to TRBD2 covers 10 bases. Germline V gives CDR1 MDHEN, CDR2 SYDVKM. This CDR3 has 16 amino acids. J was trimmed by 3 bases and V by 1 base; bases with no gene match: 6. The CDR3 spells CASSLSQAGGHYEQYF. For the CDR3, the DNA is TGTGCCAGCAGTTTATCCCAAGCGGGAGGGCACTACGAGCAGTACTTC.

The rearrangement links TRBV2 to TRBJ2-1; D remains ambiguous. The CDR3 extends over 13 amino acids. The V gene's germline CDR1 is SNHLY and CDR2 FYNNEI. The V end lost 7 bases, the J end lost 6 bases, and 13 bases lay between the germline ends. For the CDR3, the DNA is TGTGCCAGCACCGAGGTCCCCACCAATGAGCAGTTCTTC. It specifies CASTEVPTNEQFF.

This clone was seen a single time. The chain combines TRBV9 with TRBJ2-1; tentative D call: TRBD2 (6 bases). The CDR3 is made up of 15 amino acids. Trimming stripped 3 bases from V and 1 base from J, with 11 bases between. Germline CDR1 reads SGDLS; CDR2 reads YYNGEE. The CDR3 spells CASSALSGSYNEQFF. CDR3 coding DNA: TGTGCCAGCAGCGCCCTTAGCGGTTCCTACAATGAGCAGTTCTTC. The full variable domain, completed using reference TRBV9 and TRBJ2-1, is DSGVTQTPKHLITATGQRVTLRCSPRSGDLSVYWYQQSLDQGLQFLIQYYNGEERAKGNILERFSAQQFPDLHSELNLSSLELGDSALYFCASSALSGSYNEQFFGPGTRLTVL.

V and J are TRBV6-5 and TRBJ1-1, with no clear D. This CDR3 has 14 amino acids. Germline V gene sequence: CDR1 MNHEY, CDR2 SVGAGI. Trimming stripped 2 bases from V and 2 bases from J, with 9 bases between. CDR3 region: CASSYREVNTEAFF. CDR3 bases: TGTGCCAGCAGTTACAGGGAGGTTAACACTGAAGCTTTCTTT.

The chain is built from TRBV5-1 and TRBJ2-7, with TRBD2 identical over 10 bases. Unmatched junction bases numbered 9, after V lost 0 bases and J lost 6 bases. This CDR3 region has 16 residues. The germline V gene has CDR1 SGHRS and CDR2 YFSETQ. The CDR3 protein is CASSLGSGRLPSEQYF. CDR3 DNA: TGCGCCAGCAGCTTGGGTAGCGGGAGGTTGCCCTCCGAGCAGTACTTC.

The V gene is TRBV7-3, the J gene TRBJ2-3; weak D call: TRBD2 (6 bases). The V end was cut by 5 bases, the J end by 4 bases, with 13 bases between. From germline, CDR1 is SGHTA and CDR2 FQGTGA. The CDR3 extends over 14 amino acids. For the CDR3, the DNA is TGTGCCAGCAGCCTAGCTGGAGGGTCAGATACGCAGTATTTT. Protein sequence: CASSLAGGSDTQYF.

The J gene is TRBJ2-5, the V gene TRBV7-2; D unresolved. Per the germline V gene, CDR1 is SGHTA and CDR2 is FQGNSA. The CDR3 has 14 amino acids. V gave up 1 base and J gave up 2 bases, with 8 bases separating them. The CDR3 sequence: CASSLDENQETQYF. CDR3 nucleotide sequence: TGTGCCAGCAGCTTAGACGAGAATCAAGAGACCCAGTACTTC.

The V and J genes are TRBV15 and TRBJ2-5, with a tentative D call TRBD2 (5 bases). Germline V gene sequence: CDR1 LNHNV, CDR2 YYDKDF (reference sequence). Trimming stripped 10 bases from V and 7 bases from J, with 10 bases between. The CDR3 runs to 10 residues. DNA of the CDR3: TGTGCCAACGGGGTGGGGACCCAGTACTTC. Translating gives CANGVGTQYF.

The chain joins TRBV27 to TRBJ2-5, with TRBD1 matching 11 bases. The CDR3 loop spans 16 amino acids. The V gene's germline CDR1 is MNHEY and CDR2 SMNVEV (reference sequence). Trimming removed 4 bases from V and 5 bases from J; junction bases left unmatched: 9. CDR3 DNA sequence: TGTGCCAGCAGTTCGTTGGACAGGGGGCGCGTCGAGACCCAGTACTTC. Amino acid sequence: CASSSLDRGRVETQYF.

The chain has TRBV19 and TRBJ2-7; 8 bases align to TRBD2. This CDR3 is 14 amino acids long. With V trimmed by 4 bases and J by 0 bases, 2 bases remained unmatched. Looked up from germline, CDR1 is LNHDA and CDR2 is SQIVND (reference sequence). The CDR3 region has the DNA TGTGCCAGTAGTAGTAGCGGGGCCTCCTACGAGCAGTACTTC. Its translation: CASSSSGASYEQYF.

CDR3 DNA: TGTGCCAGCAGCTTAGGTACAGGGGGCCAAGAGACCCAGTACTTC. The encoded protein is CASSLGTGGQETQYF. The rearrangement links TRBV13 to TRBJ2-5; 8 bases agree with TRBD1. V shed 0 bases and J 1 base; nucleotides not matched to a gene: 1. The germline V gene encodes CDR1 PRHDT and CDR2 FYEKMQ (reference sequence). The length of the CDR3 is 15 residues.

The rearrangement links TRBV13 to TRBJ2-5; TRBD2 is a possible D gene (5 bases). The CDR3 consists of 15 residues. CDR1 is PRHDT, CDR2 FYEKMQ, per germline (reference sequence). V shed 2 bases and J shed 5 bases, with 15 bases lying between them. The CDR3 sequence is CASSLFQDGGETQYF. The CDR3 nucleotides read TGTGCCAGCAGCTTATTTCAGGACGGCGGGGAGACCCAGTACTTC.

This chain joins TRBV13 and TRBJ1-5; the D is unclear. Trimming left V 5 bases short and J 9 bases short, with 14 bases between. Germline assignment: CDR1 PRHDT and CDR2 FYEKMQ (reference sequence). The CDR3 spans 13 residues. CDR3 nucleotides: TGTGCCAGCAGCCCCGGAGGTGTTCCGCCCCAGCATTTT. The encoded protein is CASSPGGVPPQHF.

This clone showed up just once. The chain combines TRBV28 with TRBJ1-5, with 7 bases identical to TRBD1. The CDR3 is 15 amino acids. CDR1 and CDR2 from the germline V gene are MDHEN and SYDVKM. Trimming took 6 bases from V and 0 from J; bases not matched to a gene: 5. Here the CDR3 reads CASSLGTASNQPQHF. Here the CDR3 DNA reads TGTGCCAGCAGCCTAGGGACAGCTAGCAATCAGCCCCAGCATTTT. The complete variable domain, with remaining parts taken from reference TRBV28 and TRBJ1-5, reads DVKVTQSSRYLVKRTGEKVFLECVQDMDHENMFWYRQDPGLGLRLIYFSYDVKMKEKGDIPEGYSVSREKKERFSLILESASTNQTSMYLCASSLGTASNQPQHFGDGTRLSIL.

The rearrangement uses TRBV27 and TRBJ2-1, with TRBD2 matching over 9 bases. The CDR3 runs to 14 residues. The trim removed 2 bases at V and 7 bases at J, leaving 3 bases unmatched. Germline V gene lookup returns CDR1 MNHEY and CDR2 SMNVEV (reference sequence). CDR3 coding DNA: TGTGCCAGCAGTTTAGCGGGAGGGTGGAATGAGCAGTTCTTC. Amino acids: CASSLAGGWNEQFF.

V is TRBV11-1 and J is TRBJ2-5; no reliable D call. The CDR3 has 14 residues. V lost 5 bases and J 1 base, leaving 11 bases between the germline ends. Looked up from germline, CDR1 is SGHAT and CDR2 is FQDESV (reference sequence). The CDR3 DNA reads TGTGCCAGCAGCCCACCTGGGTTCCAAGAGACCCAGTACTTC. Protein sequence: CASSPPGFQETQYF.

The chain uses TRBV9 and TRBJ2-1, with unresolved D. The germline CDR1 and CDR2 sequences are SGDLS and YYNGEE. V was shortened by 7 bases and J by 8 bases, with 10 bases between the two germline ends. The CDR3 spans 11 residues. The CDR3 bases are TGTGCCAGCGGCCGGCCCGATGAGCAGTTCTTC. Protein sequence: CASGRPDEQFF.

This clone was picked up one time. This chain uses TRBV14 with TRBJ2-3; possibly TRBD2 for D (6 bases). The CDR3 consists of 17 residues. The V end lost 3 bases, the J end lost 4 bases, and 20 bases lay between the germline ends. Germline loops: CDR1 SGHDN, CDR2 FVKESK. CDR3 in DNA: TGTGCCAGCAGCCAGGGGAGGAGCGGGCCTTATCCAGATACGCAGTATTTT. It is translated as CASSQGRSGPYPDTQYF.

CDR3 sequence: CASSDDKGSGANVLTF. The CDR3 DNA follows: TGTGCCAGCAGTGATGACAAGGGTTCTGGGGCCAACGTCCTGACTTTC. The chain combines TRBV6-1 with TRBJ2-6; D is unresolved. V was pared by 3 bases and J by 1 base, with 10 bases between. This CDR3 region has 16 residues. The germline V gene has CDR1 MNHNS and CDR2 SASEGT.

J is TRBJ2-7 and V is TRBV28; D is unclear. The CDR3 contains 11 residues. Germline CDR1 reads MDHEN; CDR2 reads SYDVKM. Trimming took 3 bases from V and 3 from J, leaving 3 bases between them. In DNA form, the CDR3 reads TGTGCCAGCAGTTTTAACTACGAGCAGTACTTC. Residues: CASSFNYEQYF.

This chain's CDR3 is CAIRPGQGAEAFF. The CDR3 coding sequence is TGTGCCATCAGGCCGGGACAGGGGGCCGAAGCTTTCTTT. The chain joins TRBV10-3 to TRBJ1-1; the match to TRBD1 covers 12 bases. This CDR3 is 13 amino acids long. CDR1 is ENHRY and CDR2 is SYGVKD in the germline V gene. V was clipped by 6 bases and J by 8 bases; unmatched bases: 4.

This clone was counted once. The CDR3 is CATSPTGGAGIYEQYF. As DNA, the CDR3 is TGTGCCACCAGCCCTACCGGAGGAGCGGGAATCTACGAGCAGTACTTC. V gene TRBV15 combines with J gene TRBJ2-7; TRBD2 matches at 7 bases. The germline V gene has CDR1 LNHNV and CDR2 YYDKDF (reference sequence). The CDR3 has 16 amino acids. The ends lost 5 bases at V and 3 bases at J; junction bases unmatched: 13.

The gene calls are TRBV21-1 and TRBJ2-1; TRBD2 is the table's D call and was not checked against the DNA. TRBV21-1 constitutes a pseudogene. The CDR3 contains 14 residues. The CDR3: CASSKMGTSDEQFF. The CDR3, as DNA: TGTGCCAGCAGCAAGATGGGGACTAGCGACGAGCAGTTCTTC.

V is TRBV9 and J is TRBJ1-1, with D possibly TRBD1 on 6 matching bases. Trimming cost V 8 bases and J 2 bases, with 13 bases left between them. Germline lookup yields CDR1 SGDLS and CDR2 YYNGEE. This CDR3 comprises 13 residues. CDR3 DNA: TGTGCCAGTACCAGGGACACAAACACTGAAGCTTTCTTT. Amino acids: CASTRDTNTEAFF.